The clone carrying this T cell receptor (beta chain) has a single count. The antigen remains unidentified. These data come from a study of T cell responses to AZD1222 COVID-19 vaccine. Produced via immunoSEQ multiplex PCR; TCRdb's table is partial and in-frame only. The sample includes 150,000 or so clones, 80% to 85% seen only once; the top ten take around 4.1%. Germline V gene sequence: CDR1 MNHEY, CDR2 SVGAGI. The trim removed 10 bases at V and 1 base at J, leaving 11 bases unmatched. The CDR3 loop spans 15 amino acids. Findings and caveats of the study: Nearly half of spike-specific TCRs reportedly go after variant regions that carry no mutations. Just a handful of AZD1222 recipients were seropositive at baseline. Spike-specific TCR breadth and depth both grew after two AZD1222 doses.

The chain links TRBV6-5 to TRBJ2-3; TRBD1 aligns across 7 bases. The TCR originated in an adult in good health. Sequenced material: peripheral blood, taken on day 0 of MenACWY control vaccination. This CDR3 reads CATLARTGRTDTQYF. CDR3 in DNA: TGTGCCACGCTGGCCAGGACAGGTCGCACAGATACGCAGTATTTT.